These 15 T cell receptor beta chains came from one sample sequenced in a study of shared clonotypes between healthy human individuals. Data came from immunoSEQ multiplex PCR; TCRdb stores just in-frame clones and leaves some out. The sample holds over 700,000 clones; around 77% are singletons and the top ten take approximately 1.8%. Sequenced input: memory CD4+ T cells sorted from blood. Subset denoted: CD45RA-negative fraction. The source of these receptors is a woman aged 30 to 39 in good health.

Note on this clone: At the DNA level, this CDR3 is encoded by other sequences in the same sample as well. The chain couples TRBV10-3 to TRBJ1-1, with a weak D call TRBD1 (5 bases). The CDR3 is 13 amino acids. V was clipped by 4 bases and J by 1 base, with 7 bases between them. Germline-derived CDR1 and CDR2 are ENHRY and SYGVKD. CDR3 coding DNA: TGTGCCATCAGTGGAGGGGCGAACACTGAAGCTTTCTTT. This encodes CAISGGANTEAFF.

This chain connects TRBV7-8 to TRBJ2-7, with 9 bases matching TRBD2. This CDR3 contains 14 residues. V dropped 3 bases and J dropped 4; count of bases not matched to a gene: 4. Looked up from germline, CDR1 is SGHVS and CDR2 is FQNEAQ. The CDR3 region is CASSFSGSGYEQYF. CDR3 nucleotides: TGTGCCAGCAGCTTTAGCGGGAGCGGTTACGAGCAGTACTTC.

V is TRBV2 and J is TRBJ2-1, with D hard to call. V was shortened by 4 bases and J by 1 base, with 11 bases between the two germline ends. This CDR3 is 15 amino acids long. Germline values: CDR1 SNHLY, CDR2 FYNNEI. The CDR3: CASSGIGGSYNEQFF. The CDR3 DNA sequence: TGTGCCAGCAGTGGTATAGGTGGATCCTACAATGAGCAGTTCTTC.

This clone has only a few counts. V gene TRBV10-3 combines with J gene TRBJ1-1; D not certain. With 0 bases removed from V and 2 bases from J, the gap between germline ends came to 7 bases. The CDR3 extends over 14 amino acids. Germline CDR1 reads ENHRY; CDR2 reads SYGVKD. CDR3 amino acids: CAISESSFNTEAFF. The CDR3 nucleotides read TGTGCCATCAGTGAGTCCAGTTTTAACACTGAAGCTTTCTTT.

V is TRBV29-1 and J is TRBJ2-2; D gene uncertain. This CDR3 spans 11 amino acids. Germline-derived CDR1 and CDR2 are SQVTM and ANQGSEA. Deletions cut 7 bases from V and 5 bases from J, with 8 bases between. The CDR3 nucleotides are TGCAGCGCCAGGTGGACCGGGGAGCTGTTTTTT. Its translation: CSARWTGELFF.

V and J are TRBV7-9 and TRBJ2-1; TRBD1 or TRBD2 may be the D gene (5 bases each). With 0 bases removed from V and 5 bases from J, the gap between germline ends came to 17 bases. CDR3 size: 17 residues. The germline V gene has CDR1 SEHNR and CDR2 FQNEAQ (reference sequence). The CDR3 coding sequence is TGTGCCAGCAGCTTAGCGAATAACCGGGACGCCCACAATGAGCAGTTCTTC. Translating gives CASSLANNRDAHNEQFF.

The V call is TRBV30, the J call TRBJ1-1; D might be TRBD1 (5 bases). Germline values: CDR1 GTSNPN, CDR2 SVGIG (reference sequence). CDR3 length equals 11 residues. V shed 6 bases and J shed 1 base, with 6 bases lying between them. CDR3 bases: TGTGCCTGTCAGGGGAACACTGAAGCTTTCTTT. This codes for CACQGNTEAFF.

This rearrangement joins TRBV28 to TRBJ1-5; a weak D match, TRBD1 (5 bases). CDR1 and CDR2 (germline): MDHEN, SYDVKM. This CDR3 is built from 14 residues. Trimming stripped 6 bases from V and 2 bases from J, with 11 bases between. The CDR3 sequence: CASSYQTGNQPQHF. CDR3 coding DNA: TGTGCCAGCAGCTACCAGACAGGCAATCAGCCCCAGCATTTT. The whole variable domain, filled in from reference TRBV28 and TRBJ1-5, reads DVKVTQSSRYLVKRTGEKVFLECVQDMDHENMFWYRQDPGLGLRLIYFSYDVKMKEKGDIPEGYSVSREKKERFSLILESASTNQTSMYLCASSYQTGNQPQHFGDGTRLSIL.

This chain links TRBV7-8 with TRBJ1-5; maybe TRBD1 (6 bases). The V end was cut by 2 bases, the J end by 1 base, with 12 bases between. Germline CDR1 is SGHVS and CDR2 is FQNEAQ. The CDR3 sequence is 16 residues long. DNA of the CDR3: TGTGCCAGCAGCTTAATCCCCAGGGGCAGCAATCAGCCCCAGCATTTT. Residues: CASSLIPRGSNQPQHF.

The chain links TRBV7-9 to TRBJ2-2, with 7 bases identical to TRBD2. Per the germline V gene, CDR1 is SEHNR and CDR2 is FQNEAQ (reference sequence). The CDR3 is 15 amino acids. J gave up 3 bases and V 10 bases, and 11 bases lay outside the gene matches. CDR3 in amino acids: CAIPDLAEHTGELFF. The CDR3 DNA follows: TGTGCCATCCCCGACCTAGCGGAGCACACCGGGGAGCTGTTTTTT.

This chain connects TRBV15 to TRBJ2-6, with D possibly TRBD2 on 6 matching bases. Germline values: CDR1 LNHNV, CDR2 YYDKDF (reference sequence). With 0 bases removed from V and 8 bases from J, the gap between germline ends came to 14 bases. The CDR3 is 16 amino acids. CDR3 bases: TGTGCCACCAGCAGAGATTCGGAGGGGAAGACCAACGTCCTGACTTTC. Translation: CATSRDSEGKTNVLTF.

Worth noting for this clone: The sample holds other DNA sequences that translate to the same CDR3. The chain is built from TRBV6-6 and TRBJ2-7, with D perhaps matching TRBD1 (6 bases). The germline V and J ends were trimmed by 4 bases and 0 bases, with 7 bases remaining between them. In germline, CDR1 is MNHNY, CDR2 SVGAGI (reference sequence). The CDR3 consists of 13 residues. For the CDR3, the DNA is TGTGCCAGCAGTTTGGGGGCCTCCTACGAGCAGTACTTC. This sequence encodes CASSLGASYEQYF.

This clone was seen only a few times. The V call is TRBV18, the J call TRBJ2-1; D is perhaps TRBD2 (5 bases). The V end was cut by 3 bases, the J end by 0 bases, with 21 bases between. This CDR3 is 19 amino acids long. Germline CDR1 reads KGHSH; CDR2 reads LQKENI. CDR3 DNA sequence: TGTGCCAGCTCACCCCGGGGTAGCGCAAACCCGAGCTCCTACAATGAGCAGTTCTTC. It yields the protein CASSPRGSANPSSYNEQFF.

This chain uses TRBV5-1 with TRBJ2-5; TRBD2 is a possible D gene (6 bases). The CDR3 consists of 16 residues. Germline V gene sequence: CDR1 SGHRS, CDR2 YFSETQ. V dropped 0 bases and J dropped 2 bases, with 14 bases sitting between them. The CDR3 loop is CASSLGAGYGQETQYF. In DNA, the CDR3 is TGCGCCAGCAGCTTGGGTGCGGGATATGGGCAAGAGACCCAGTACTTC.

A single count supports this clone. The V and J genes are TRBV5-1 and TRBJ2-1; D not resolved. The CDR3 runs 13 residues. V shed 6 bases and J shed 8 bases, with 15 bases lying between them. The germline V gene has CDR1 SGHRS and CDR2 YFSETQ. Here the CDR3 reads CASTPVTKDEQFF. Here the CDR3 DNA reads TGCGCCAGCACCCCGGTCACGAAGGATGAGCAGTTCTTC.